These 14 T cell receptor beta chains originate from one sample sequenced in a study of blood T cell repertoires in COVID-19. TCRdb keeps only in-frame clones here, not all; method: immunoSEQ multiplex PCR. This sample has approximately 190,000 clones; roughly nine tenths occur once, and the top ten carry 2% to 2.5%. Sequences were obtained from peripheral blood. The receptor set was obtained from a man aged 70-80 years with active or convalescent COVID-19.

V gene TRBV4-1 combines with J gene TRBJ2-1, with TRBD1 as a possible D gene (6 bases). CDR1 and CDR2 from the germline V gene are MGHRA and YSYEKL. The CDR3 has 15 amino acids. V was pared by 1 base and J by 3 bases, with 10 bases between. The DNA for the CDR3 is TGCGCCAGCAGCCAAGCAGGGGTTAACTACAATGAGCAGTTCTTC. This sequence encodes CASSQAGVNYNEQFF.

This chain connects TRBV29-1 to TRBJ2-3; possible D gene TRBD2, 6 bases. V was cut by 0 bases and J by 2 bases, with 18 bases left in between. CDR1 SQVTM and CDR2 ANQGSEA come from the germline V gene. This CDR3 comprises 17 residues. In nucleotides, the CDR3 is TGCAGCGTTGAAGAGGGATGGGGTAGCGGAGCCACAGATACGCAGTATTTT. It translates to CSVEEGWGSGATDTQYF.

The CDR3 nucleotides are TGTGCCAGCAGCCAAGTTGGGGGGGGTAAGACCCAGTACTTC. Its translation is CASSQVGGGKTQYF. This sequence joins TRBV3-1 (or the pseudogene TRBV3-2) and TRBJ2-5; 7 bases are a match to TRBD2. After removal of 1 base from V and 6 bases from J, the junction contained 5 bases not matched to a gene. This CDR3 has 14 amino acids. Germline V gene lookup returns CDR1 LGHDT and CDR2 YNNKEL (reference sequence).

This sequence joins TRBV6-2 or TRBV6-3 and TRBJ2-3, with D unresolved. The CDR3 has 12 residues. Germline V gives CDR1 MNHEY, CDR2 SVGEGT. V was pared by 4 bases and J by 2 bases, with 4 bases between. The CDR3 region has the DNA TGTGCCAGCAGTTCCCACACAGATACGCAGTATTTT. This translates into CASSSHTDTQYF.

This sequence joins TRBV4-1 and TRBJ2-1; D might be TRBD1 (6 bases). There are 15 residues in the CDR3. Trimming stripped 1 base from V and 9 bases from J, with 16 bases between. Germline V CDR1 and CDR2: MGHRA, YSYEKL. The CDR3 DNA reads as TGCGCCAGCAGCCAAGGATTAAACAGGGTTACTGAGCAGTTCTTC. Amino acids: CASSQGLNRVTEQFF.

The rearrangement uses TRBV6-6 and TRBJ2-7; the match to TRBD1 covers 7 bases. The CDR3 extends over 17 amino acids. Trimming removed 5 bases from V and 0 bases from J; junction bases left unmatched: 13. The germline V gene encodes CDR1 MNHNY and CDR2 SVGAGI (reference sequence). The CDR3 nucleotides read TGTGCCAGCAGTCGCGGACCCCTGACAGGGAGCTCCTACGAGCAGTACTTC. Amino acids: CASSRGPLTGSSYEQYF.

This clone was detected only once. The V call is TRBV6-5, the J call TRBJ2-1; D unclear. Trimming pared 2 bases from V and 4 bases from J, leaving 9 bases between. Germline V gene sequence: CDR1 MNHEY, CDR2 SVGAGI. CDR3 length equals 14 residues. The CDR3 sequence: CASSYGSVYNEQFF. In DNA form, the CDR3 reads TGTGCCAGCAGTTACGGCAGCGTATACAATGAGCAGTTCTTC.

This clone was detected a few times. The gene calls are TRBV3-1 (or the pseudogene TRBV3-2) and TRBJ1-5; D gene ambiguous. The CDR3 extends over 15 amino acids. CDR1 is LGHDT, CDR2 YNNKEL, per germline (reference sequence). The V gene lost 5 bases and the J gene lost 6 bases, with 17 bases spanning the gap. CDR3 sequence reads: CASSSKNSISQPQHF. CDR3 sequence (DNA): TGTGCCAGCAGCTCCAAGAACAGCATCTCTCAGCCCCAGCATTTT.

This clone was picked up a small number of times. This sequence joins TRBV28 and TRBJ1-2; 7 bases fit TRBD1. Per the germline V gene, CDR1 is MDHEN and CDR2 is SYDVKM. CDR3 size: 13 residues. J gave up 8 bases and V 8 bases, and 11 bases lay outside the gene matches. The CDR3 loop reads CASLTWTGRGYTF. In DNA form, the CDR3 reads TGTGCCAGCCTTACTTGGACAGGCCGGGGCTACACCTTC.

The genes are TRBV6-6 and TRBJ1-4, with D hard to call. CDR3 length: 15 amino acids. The germline V gene has CDR1 MNHNY and CDR2 SVGAGI (reference sequence). V dropped 4 bases and J dropped 0 bases, with 9 bases sitting between them. CDR3 in amino acids: CASSWRSPTNEKLFF. The CDR3 DNA follows: TGTGCCAGCAGTTGGAGGTCCCCAACTAATGAAAAACTGTTTTTT.

V usage is TRBV7-9 and J usage is TRBJ2-3; D remains unclear. Per germline, CDR1 SEHNR and CDR2 FQNEAQ (reference sequence). Trimming cost V 3 bases and J 2 bases, with 6 bases left between them. This CDR3 contains 13 residues. CDR3 DNA: TGTGCCAGCAGCTTTACTGACACAGATACGCAGTATTTT. Residues: CASSFTDTDTQYF. Combining the CDR3 with reference TRBV7-9 and TRBJ2-3 gives the whole variable domain DTGVSQNPRHKITKRGQNVTFRCDPISEHNRLYWYRQTLGQGPEFLTYFQNEAQLEKSRLLSDRFSAERPKGSFSTLEIQRTEQGDSAMYLCASSFTDTDTQYFGPGTRLTVL.

The chain couples TRBV2 to TRBJ1-1, with TRBD1 matching over 8 bases. Germline V lookup: CDR1 SNHLY, CDR2 FYNNEI. The trim removed 6 bases at V and 9 bases at J, leaving 9 bases unmatched. The CDR3 spans 13 residues. Here the CDR3 reads CASSLGTGNKAFF. CDR3 nucleotides: TGTGCCAGCAGCCTTGGGACAGGAAATAAAGCTTTCTTT.

This clone was recorded once. J is TRBJ1-4 and V is TRBV19; perhaps TRBD1 as D (5 bases). The CDR3 runs 15 residues. Germline V lookup: CDR1 LNHDA, CDR2 SQIVND (reference sequence). Trimming left V 5 bases short and J 6 bases short, with 16 bases between. The CDR3 coding sequence is TGTGCCAGTAGTCCCGGGGGTTTTACGGATGAAAAACTGTTTTTT. Translation gives CASSPGGFTDEKLFF.

This clone was observed once. The chain uses TRBV19 and TRBJ1-2, with 8 nucleotides matching TRBD1. Germline CDR1 is LNHDA and CDR2 is SQIVND (reference sequence). J lost 4 bases, V lost 4 bases, and 5 bases had no gene match. This CDR3 is 14 amino acids long. The DNA of the CDR3 is TGTGCCAGTAGTAGCAGGGGGCGATTCTATGGCTACACCTTC. Translation: CASSSRGRFYGYTF.